This T cell receptor (beta chain) was documented in a study of shared clonotypes between healthy human individuals. Study results and limitations: In this cohort, only blood was sampled, and tissue repertoires likely differ.

V lost 1 base and J lost 3; bases outside the gene matches: 8. This CDR3 comprises 16 residues. Germline assignment: CDR1 MDHEN and CDR2 SYDVKM. For this clone: Its cognate antigen is unknown.

The table came from immunoSEQ multiplex PCR; TCRdb's copy has only in-frame clones and leaves some out. Of about 2.4 million clones listed, 85% to 95% are singletons. This TCR derives from a man aged 18 to 29 in good health. Sequencing was performed on naive CD4+ T cells sorted from blood. As to subset: CD45RA+ positively selected. J is TRBJ1-1 and V is TRBV28; 7 positions match TRBD1. The CDR3 DNA is TGTGCCAGCAGTTTATTAGGGGGCGGACATGACACTGAAGCTTTCTTT. Translating gives CASSLLGGGHDTEAFF.